Sequencing of this T cell receptor (beta chain) was carried out in a study of vaccination effects on CD4 cells after COVID-19. ViraFEST used viral peptide pools to expand antigen-specific CD4+ T cells before sequencing. When less than 11 days of culture had elapsed, CD4+ T cells were isolated. Prior SARS-CoV-2 infection was absent in the vaccine recipients, as shown by negative nucleocapsid antibodies. The CDR3 contains 12 residues. The V gene lost 11 bases and the J gene lost 7 bases, with 15 bases spanning the gap. The germline V gene encodes CDR1 SGHTA and CDR2 FQGTGA. The method was immunoSEQ multiplex PCR; TCRdb's version includes in-frame clones alone and lacks a portion of them. The sample gives tens of thousands of clones, 70% to 85% of which show up once; less than 4% is in the top ten. Regarding this clone: The antigen is unknown.

The clonotype was recovered from a human donor who received a COVID-19 vaccine. The rearrangement uses TRBV7-3 and TRBJ2-1; the D gene is possibly TRBD1 (5 bases). Here the sequenced sample was CD4+ T cells from PBMCs cultured with HCoV-OC43 spike peptides, taken before COVID-19 vaccination. The subset here: HCoV-OC43 spike overlapping peptide pool stimulation. The CDR3 region is CASQGQENEQFF. The CDR3 coding sequence is TGTGCCTCTCAGGGCCAAGAGAATGAGCAGTTCTTC.